One and the same sample provided the 31 T cell receptor beta chains below, sequenced in a study of control samples from healthy donors and cancer patients. Assay: immunoSEQ multiplex PCR; the TCRdb copy retains only in-frame clones and omits some. The data show 350,000 to 450,000 clones, 75% to 95% seen once. Source material: PBMCs. The receptors come from a middle-aged man with head and neck cancer.

The V gene is TRBV19, the J gene TRBJ2-3; perhaps TRBD2 as D (5 bases). The CDR3 has 15 residues. CDR1 is LNHDA, CDR2 SQIVND, per germline (reference sequence). The V gene lost 5 bases and the J gene lost 5 bases, with 17 bases spanning the gap. The CDR3 loop reads CASSRKGDVGDTQYF. DNA of the CDR3: TGTGCCAGTAGTCGGAAGGGAGATGTGGGAGATACGCAGTATTTT.

The chain combines TRBV7-3 with TRBJ2-7, with 10 bases matching TRBD2. The germline V gene has CDR1 SGHTA and CDR2 FQGTGA. CDR3 size: 17 residues. The junction had 13 bases not matched to a gene; V was cut back by 8 bases and J by 0 bases. This chain's CDR3 is CASFPGLALHGSYEQYF. The CDR3 DNA reads TGTGCCAGCTTCCCGGGACTAGCGCTTCATGGCTCCTACGAGCAGTACTTC.

The chain combines TRBV11-2 with TRBJ1-4, with D uncertain. CDR3 size: 17 residues. V gave up 4 bases and J gave up 4 bases, with 19 bases separating them. Germline V CDR1 and CDR2: SGHAT, FQNNGV. The CDR3 nucleotides are TGTGCCAGCAGCTCCGCTCCACGCCCGACCTTTAATGAAAAACTGTTTTTT. Its protein product is CASSSAPRPTFNEKLFF.

The rearrangement uses TRBV3-1 (or the pseudogene TRBV3-2) and TRBJ1-1, with a tentative D call TRBD1 (5 bases). Deletions cut 5 bases from V and 4 bases from J, with 14 bases between. The CDR3 is 14 residues long. The germline gives CDR1 LGHDT, CDR2 YNNKEL (reference sequence). CDR3 bases: TGTGCCAGCAGCACCCCAAACGGGGCCACTGAAGCTTTCTTT. Translating gives CASSTPNGATEAFF.

The rearrangement joins TRBV30 to TRBJ1-5; perhaps TRBD1 as D (5 bases). The CDR3 sequence is 13 residues long. The V gene's germline CDR1 is GTSNPN and CDR2 SVGIG (reference sequence). Trimming stripped 0 bases from V and 7 bases from J, with 10 bases between. The CDR3 region has the DNA TGTGCCTGGAGTGTACCGGGGGAACAGCCCCAGCATTTT. This encodes CAWSVPGEQPQHF.

Only one count was recorded for this clone. The gene calls are TRBV6-5 and TRBJ2-3, with 7 bases matching TRBD1. With V trimmed by 7 bases and J by 4 bases, 11 bases remained unmatched. Germline lookup yields CDR1 MNHEY and CDR2 SVGAGI. The CDR3 is 15 amino acids. The CDR3 loop is CASTYDRDLADTQYF. The CDR3, as DNA: TGTGCCAGCACTTATGACAGGGACCTCGCAGATACGCAGTATTTT.

This clone was recorded a few times. The V gene is TRBV2, the J gene TRBJ1-5, with 7 bases lining up with TRBD1. The V and J ends lost 5 bases and 12 bases, in that order; junction bases with no gene match: 4. The CDR3 covers 11 residues. The germline CDR1 and CDR2 sequences are SNHLY and FYNNEI. The CDR3 bases are TGTGCCAGCAGTTCGACAGGGTACCAGCATTTT. As protein: CASSSTGYQHF.

This sequence joins TRBV27 and TRBJ2-5; 11 bases agree with TRBD1. The CDR3 runs 17 residues. Germline CDR1 MNHEY, CDR2 SMNVEV (reference sequence). V trimming: 5 bases; J trimming: 5 bases; junction bases outside the gene matches: 13. In DNA, the CDR3 is TGTGCCAGCAGTCCGCGCGCCGGACAGGGGGCTCAGGAGACCCAGTACTTC. Its protein product is CASSPRAGQGAQETQYF.

The J gene is TRBJ2-7, the V gene TRBV11-2; D possibly corresponds to TRBD2 (5 bases). The V and J ends lost 5 bases and 5 bases respectively, with 10 bases between them. Germline CDR1 reads SGHAT; CDR2 reads FQNNGV. The CDR3 consists of 12 residues. The CDR3 loop reads CASSPPADEQYF. In DNA form, the CDR3 reads TGTGCCAGCAGCCCCCCAGCGGACGAGCAGTACTTC. The entire variable domain, with the rest obtained from reference TRBV11-2 and TRBJ2-7, is as follows: EAGVAQSPRYKIIEKRQSVAFWCNPISGHATLYWYQQILGQGPKLLIQFQNNGVVDDSQLPKDRFSAERLKGVDSTLKIQPAKLEDSAVYLCASSPPADEQYFGPGTRLTVT.

The V and J genes are TRBV11-2 and TRBJ1-2; D not resolved. The CDR3 extends over 16 amino acids. V was pared by 5 bases and J by 1 base, with 17 bases between. The germline gives CDR1 SGHAT, CDR2 FQNNGV. CDR3: CASSRVWGRDNYGYTF. The CDR3 coding sequence is TGTGCCAGCAGCCGCGTTTGGGGTCGGGATAACTATGGCTACACCTTC.

The rearrangement links TRBV5-4 to TRBJ2-1; 8 bases are a match to TRBD2. The germline V gene has CDR1 SGHNT and CDR2 YYREEE (reference sequence). The CDR3 runs to 17 residues. V shed 3 bases and J 5 bases; nucleotides not matched to a gene: 13. The CDR3 DNA is TGTGCCAGCAGCTCCGAACGGGTAGCGGGACATGACAATGAGCAGTTCTTC. This codes for CASSSERVAGHDNEQFF.

The chain employs TRBV5-1 and TRBJ1-5, with unresolved D. Trimming pared 7 bases from V and 0 bases from J, leaving 8 bases between. The CDR3 is 13 residues long. The germline V gene has CDR1 SGHRS and CDR2 YFSETQ. DNA for the CDR3: TGCGCCAGCGCCGGGGATAGCAATCAGCCCCAGCATTTT. Translated: CASAGDSNQPQHF.

The rearrangement joins TRBV11-2 to TRBJ2-3, with D possibly called TRBD1 or TRBD2 (5 bases each). V was pared by 3 bases and J by 5 bases, with 12 bases between. Germline V CDR1 and CDR2: SGHAT, FQNNGV. The CDR3 has 14 amino acids. The CDR3 is CASSLGVQVDTQYF. CDR3 nucleotide sequence: TGTGCCAGCAGCTTGGGGGTTCAGGTAGATACGCAGTATTTT.

The chain has TRBV4-3 and TRBJ2-7, with D tentatively TRBD1 (6 bases). Trimming pared 0 bases from V and 2 bases from J, leaving 14 bases between. The CDR3 extends over 16 amino acids. From germline, CDR1 is LGHNA and CDR2 YSLEER. The CDR3 DNA sequence: TGCGCCAGCAGCCAAGACGACGGACAGTCACCCTACGAGCAGTACTTC. The encoded protein is CASSQDDGQSPYEQYF.

The chain has TRBV20-1 and TRBJ2-7; D gene unclear. CDR1 is DFQATT and CDR2 is SNEGSKA in the germline V gene (reference sequence). The V and J ends lost 3 bases and 5 bases respectively, with 14 bases between them. CDR3 length: 13 amino acids. The CDR3 DNA reads TGCAGTGCTAGTATTGGTGTAACGGACGAGCAGTACTTC. Encoded protein: CSASIGVTDEQYF.

This chain uses TRBV7-9 with TRBJ2-5, with TRBD2 matching 7 bases. CDR1 and CDR2 from the germline V gene are SEHNR and FQNEAQ (reference sequence). The CDR3 runs to 15 residues. The V segment lost 9 bases and the J segment 5 bases; nucleotides outside the gene matches: 15. In DNA form, the CDR3 reads TGTGCCAGTGACCCAACCAGCGGGGAAAAGGAGACCCAGTACTTC. Its protein product is CASDPTSGEKETQYF.

The rearrangement uses TRBV2 and TRBJ2-4; tentative D call: TRBD1 (5 bases). CDR3 size: 12 residues. V was cut by 6 bases and J by 2 bases, with 5 bases left in between. The germline V gene has CDR1 SNHLY and CDR2 FYNNEI. CDR3: CASRDTKNIQYF. DNA for the CDR3: TGTGCCAGCAGGGACACCAAAAACATTCAGTACTTC.

The genes are TRBV7-9 and TRBJ2-3; D may be TRBD2 (5 bases). V was clipped by 6 bases and J by 6 bases, with 19 bases between them. Germline values: CDR1 SEHNR, CDR2 FQNEAQ (reference sequence). The CDR3 spans 15 residues. The CDR3 spells CASRKTGVRYDTQYF. The CDR3 DNA follows: TGTGCCAGCAGAAAAACCGGGGTTCGGTATGATACGCAGTATTTT.

This clone showed up just once. The genes are TRBV7-6 and TRBJ2-2; 11 positions match TRBD1. CDR3 length: 17 residues. Germline V gene lookup returns CDR1 SGHVS and CDR2 FNYEAQ. The trim removed 6 bases at V and 6 bases at J, leaving 12 bases unmatched. CDR3 nucleotides: TGTGCCAGCAGATACGGACAGGGGGCGCCCACCCCCGGGGAGCTGTTTTTT. It codes for CASRYGQGAPTPGELFF.

The chain combines TRBV5-5 with TRBJ2-1; D may be TRBD2 (5 bases). The V gene lost 4 bases and the J gene lost 5 bases, with 10 bases spanning the gap. Per germline, CDR1 SGHKS and CDR2 YYEKEE (reference sequence). This CDR3 spans 13 amino acids. The CDR3 DNA reads as TGTGCCAGCAGCAAGACTACCGACAATGAGCAGTTCTTC. This gives the protein CASSKTTDNEQFF.

The chain has TRBV18 and TRBJ1-2; D unresolved. CDR1 and CDR2 from the germline V gene are KGHSH and LQKENI. This CDR3 is 15 amino acids long. V was shortened by 3 bases and J by 5 bases, with 16 bases between the two germline ends. The CDR3 here is CASSPAQEGRYGYTF. The CDR3, as DNA: TGTGCCAGCTCACCCGCTCAAGAAGGCCGTTATGGCTACACCTTC.

Turning to this clone: Mismatch with germline at one junction end may stem from a read error. The chain uses TRBV6-1 and TRBJ1-5; a weak D match, TRBD1 (6 bases). CDR3 size: 17 residues. The germline V gene has CDR1 MNHNS and CDR2 SASEGT. CDR3 in DNA: TGTGCCAGCAGGGAAGGAGGGGGACCGGCTTTCAATCAGCCCCAGCATTTT. Amino acids: CASREGGGPAFNQPQHF.

Written as DNA, the CDR3 is TGTGCCAGCAGCGTAGAGGGAGGGGGTTCCCTCCACTTT. Amino acid sequence: CASSVEGGGSLHF. V usage is TRBV9 and J usage is TRBJ1-6, with a weak D call TRBD1 (6 bases). V lost 0 bases to trimming and J lost 14 bases, with 12 bases between them. CDR1 SGDLS and CDR2 YYNGEE come from the germline V gene. This CDR3 is built from 13 residues.

This clone has only one observation. Other DNA sequences in the same sample also yield this CDR3. The V call is TRBV30, the J call TRBJ1-6, with D possibly being TRBD1 (5 bases). The CDR3 sequence is 15 residues long. V was clipped by 1 base and J by 4 bases, with 11 bases between them. Germline V lookup: CDR1 GTSNPN, CDR2 SVGIG (reference sequence). The CDR3 protein is CAWSGRTRYNSPLHF. The CDR3 region has the DNA TGTGCCTGGAGTGGTAGGACAAGATATAATTCACCCCTCCACTTT. Supplemented by reference TRBV30 and TRBJ1-6, the full variable domain reads SQTIHQWPATLVQPVGSPLSLECTVEGTSNPNLYWYRQAAGRGLQLLFYSVGIGQISSEVPQNLSASRPQDRQFILSSKKLLLSDSGFYLCAWSGRTRYNSPLHFGNGTRLTVT.

V gene TRBV28 combines with J gene TRBJ1-1; maybe TRBD1 (5 bases). Trimming left V 5 bases short and J 1 base short, with 11 bases between. There are 14 residues in the CDR3. CDR1 is MDHEN, CDR2 SYDVKM, per germline. The CDR3 DNA reads TGTGCCAGCAGTGCCCCCGGGGGGAACACTGAAGCTTTCTTT. This translates into CASSAPGGNTEAFF.

The V call is TRBV4-1, the J call TRBJ1-1; D gene uncertain. The CDR3 length is 14 residues. Germline assignment: CDR1 MGHRA and CDR2 YSYEKL. The V end lost 0 bases, the J end lost 6 bases, and 11 bases lay between the germline ends. The CDR3 loop reads CASSQEEFRPEAFF. The CDR3 DNA follows: TGCGCCAGCAGCCAAGAAGAGTTTCGCCCTGAAGCTTTCTTT.

The CDR3 loop is CASSFWPESGDTQYF. In nucleotides, the CDR3 is TGTGCCAGCAGCTTTTGGCCCGAGAGTGGAGATACGCAGTATTTT. The V and J genes are TRBV7-9 and TRBJ2-3; no firm D call. Trimming pared 3 bases from V and 5 bases from J, leaving 15 bases between. CDR3 length: 15 amino acids. Germline CDR1 and CDR2: SEHNR and FQNEAQ (reference sequence).

The rearrangement uses TRBV7-9 and TRBJ2-5; D is ambiguous. Germline V gene lookup returns CDR1 SEHNR and CDR2 FQNEAQ (reference sequence). Deletions cut 5 bases from V and 3 bases from J, with 13 bases between. This CDR3 spans 14 amino acids. CDR3 bases: TGTGCCAGCAGCCCACGTACGAGGAAAGAGACCCAGTACTTC. It codes for CASSPRTRKETQYF.

This sequence joins TRBV18 and TRBJ2-7; D is ambiguous. Germline loops: CDR1 KGHSH, CDR2 LQKENI. There are 12 residues in the CDR3. V lost 4 bases and J 6 bases, leaving 10 bases between the germline ends. This CDR3 reads CASSRVHLEQYF. The CDR3 nucleotides are TGTGCCAGCTCACGGGTACATCTCGAGCAGTACTTC.

This chain joins TRBV3-1 (or the pseudogene TRBV3-2) and TRBJ2-5, with D uncertain. The V end was cut by 3 bases, the J end by 1 base, with 12 bases between. This CDR3 region has 15 residues. Germline V gives CDR1 LGHDT, CDR2 YNNKEL (reference sequence). CDR3 DNA sequence: TGTGCCAGCAGCCAGTCGTGGCAGATCCAAGAGACCCAGTACTTC. Protein sequence: CASSQSWQIQETQYF.

The genes are TRBV30 and TRBJ1-1; a weak D match, TRBD1 (6 bases). The CDR3 loop spans 14 amino acids. CDR1 is GTSNPN, CDR2 SVGIG, per germline (reference sequence). Trimming stripped 0 bases from V and 1 base from J, with 9 bases between. The CDR3 nucleotides are TGTGCCTGGAGTGTACGGGGGCGGAACACTGAAGCTTTCTTT. This codes for CAWSVRGRNTEAFF.